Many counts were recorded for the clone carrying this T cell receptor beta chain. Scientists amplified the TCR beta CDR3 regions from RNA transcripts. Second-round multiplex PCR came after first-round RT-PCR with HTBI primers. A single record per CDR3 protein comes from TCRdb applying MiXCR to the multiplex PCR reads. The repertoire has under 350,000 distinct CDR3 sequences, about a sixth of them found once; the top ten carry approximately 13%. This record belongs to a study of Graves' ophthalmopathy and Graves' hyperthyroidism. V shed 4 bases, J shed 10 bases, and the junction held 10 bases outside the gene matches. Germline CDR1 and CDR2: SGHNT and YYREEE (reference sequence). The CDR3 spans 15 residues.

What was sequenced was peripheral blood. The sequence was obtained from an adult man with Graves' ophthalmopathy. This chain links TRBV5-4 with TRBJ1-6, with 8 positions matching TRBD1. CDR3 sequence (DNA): TGTGCCAGCAGCCACCCAGACAGGGGTCGGTCACCCCTCCACTTT. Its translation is CASSHPDRGRSPLHF.